Below, one TCR beta chain is given with its context. Its antigen remains unidentified. These data come from a study of blood T cells in healthy people across ages. The wider study: There was about one barcoded beta molecule captured by template switching per two T cells. Study-wide results and limits: In long-lived donors, naive CD4+ cell counts and diversity exceeded those of aged donors.

Sample-barcoded 5' priming and a J-beta primer mix drove a second PCR of 7 to 11 cycles. Each cDNA molecule was tagged by a template-switch adaptor with 12 random nucleotides. A single record per CDR3 protein comes from TCRdb applying MiXCR to the 5' RACE reads. The sample consists of approximately 790,000 distinct CDR3 sequences, around 68% of them appearing once. Total RNA extraction produced at least 5.5 micrograms (per sample) for the study. Germline CDR1 reads ENHRY; CDR2 reads SYGVKD. This CDR3 region has 13 residues. The V gene lost 6 bases and the J gene lost 2 bases, with 10 bases spanning the gap.

The chain links TRBV10-3 to TRBJ1-2, with D possibly being TRBD1 (6 bases). The clonotype comes from a man younger than 45 in good health. The specimen was blood. CDR3 coding DNA: TGTGCCATCAGCCGGGACAAAAACTATGGCTACACCTTC. It encodes CAISRDKNYGYTF.